The sequence of this T cell receptor (beta chain) was determined in a study of early T cells in non-severe SARS-CoV-2 infection. The sample holds many counts of this clonotype. V lost 4 bases, J lost 4 bases, and 8 bases stayed unmatched. There are 16 residues in the CDR3. The germline CDR1 and CDR2 sequences are SGHRS and YFSETQ. Each CDR3 protein gets one entry after TCRdb re-called the 5' RACE reads with MiXCR. The data contain tens of thousands of distinct CDR3 sequences, 4% to 5% of them singletons. The chain recombines TRBV5-1 with TRBJ2-2, with TRBD2 matching over 9 bases. Sample: whole blood. This TCR came from an adult who was a healthcare worker with PCR-confirmed SARS-CoV-2 infection or an uninfected control (not recorded which). DNA of the CDR3: TGCGCCAGCAGCCCTATAGCGGGGGACATCACCGGGGAGCTGTTTTTT. Amino acid sequence: CASSPIAGDITGELFF.